This TCR beta chain comes out of a study of blood T cells in healthy people across ages. In the study overall: About one barcoded TCR beta cDNA was captured per two T cells.

CDR1 and CDR2 (germline): SQVTM, ANQGSEA. V was pared by 8 bases and J by 1 base, with 3 bases of the junction left unmatched. This CDR3 has 12 residues. Broader study findings: Not knowing donor CMV status may have confounded expanded clonotype changes. Both higher diversity and more naive CD4+ cells marked long-lived donors when set against aged donors.

It was with a sample-barcoded 5' primer and a J-beta primer mix that a second PCR of about 7 to 12 cycles was run. Individual samples furnished no less than 3 million CDR3-containing paired-end reads apiece. Each CDR3 protein gets one entry after TCRdb re-called the 5' RACE reads with MiXCR. The sample includes 710,000 or so distinct CDR3 sequences, 22% seen only once; the top ten take 22%. For this clonotype: Its antigen is unknown.

Sequencing used blood. This receptor was taken from a man aged 65-85 years in good health. The rearrangement links TRBV29-1 to TRBJ1-2; 8 nucleotides line up with TRBD1. CDR3 nucleotides: TGCAGCACCGACAGGGGTAACTATGGCTACACCTTC. It encodes CSTDRGNYGYTF. Filled out from reference TRBV29-1 and TRBJ1-2, the complete variable domain reads SAVISQKPSRDICQRGTSLTIQCQVDSQVTMMFWYRQQPGQSLTLIATANQGSEATYESGFVIDKFPISRPNLTFSTLTVSNMSPEDSSIYLCSTDRGNYGYTFGSGTRLTVV.